This paragraph covers one T cell receptor (beta chain) sequence. The antigen remains unidentified. Only in-frame clones appear in the TCRdb table, and some are missing; sequencing was by immunoSEQ multiplex PCR. The repertoire includes about 63,000 clones, around 81% of them detected once, and roughly 5% sits in the top ten. The time point: pretreatment peripheral blood. These data originate in a study of PD-L1 blockade in urothelial cancer. Whole-study context: Individuals in the cohort had been given 0 to 3 earlier chemotherapy regimens. Blood was analyzed 3 weeks (second dose) and 6 weeks after treatment start.

V was trimmed by 4 bases and J by 6 bases, leaving 10 bases between them. The CDR3 length is 13 residues. Looked up from germline, CDR1 is KGHSH and CDR2 is LQKENI. Study-wide results and caveats: It was durable-benefit patients whose tumor-associated blood clones expanded more at 3 weeks. Lower than median blood TCR clonality before treatment predicted better survival.

The receptor was isolated from a man aged 65-85 years with urothelial cancer. The input for sequencing was PBMCs, taken around atezolizumab (anti-PD-L1) treatment. The V and J genes are TRBV18 and TRBJ2-1, with D unclear. In nucleotides, the CDR3 is TGTGCCAGCTCACGAAATAGTGGCAATGAGCAGTTCTTC. Protein: CASSRNSGNEQFF.